These 3 T cell receptor beta chains came from one sample sequenced in a study of OX40 agonist ivuxolimab in advanced cancers. Produced via immunoSEQ multiplex PCR; TCRdb's table is partial and in-frame only. The sample consists of about 10,000 clones, roughly 70% of them appearing once. The sequencing here drew on CD4+ or CD8+ T cells sorted from blood, taken in a trial of the OX40 agonist ivuxolimab. The receptors originated from an adult with an advanced solid tumor such as melanoma, head and neck, liver or kidney cancer.

This chain joins TRBV27 and TRBJ1-2, with 9 bases lining up with TRBD1. The length of the CDR3 is 15 residues. J lost 4 bases, V lost 4 bases, and 7 bases had no gene match. The germline V gene encodes CDR1 MNHEY and CDR2 SMNVEV (reference sequence). The CDR3: CASSWGTGPGYGYTF. CDR3 nucleotides: TGTGCCAGCAGTTGGGGGACAGGGCCGGGCTATGGCTACACCTTC.

The chain uses TRBV28 and TRBJ2-2; 10 nucleotides align to TRBD1. This CDR3 is built from 16 residues. J was trimmed by 8 bases and V by 5 bases; bases with no gene match: 11. In germline, CDR1 is MDHEN, CDR2 SYDVKM. This CDR3 is CASSPRRTGGAGELFF. DNA of the CDR3: TGTGCCAGCAGTCCCCGGCGGACAGGGGGGGCGGGGGAGCTGTTTTTT. The whole variable domain, remainder taken from reference TRBV28 and TRBJ2-2, is DVKVTQSSRYLVKRTGEKVFLECVQDMDHENMFWYRQDPGLGLRLIYFSYDVKMKEKGDIPEGYSVSREKKERFSLILESASTNQTSMYLCASSPRRTGGAGELFFGEGSRLTVL.

This clone has more than one count but fewer than ten. Other DNA sequences in the sample encode the same CDR3. The chain carries TRBV10-2 and TRBJ1-1; perhaps TRBD1 as D (6 bases). The CDR3 has 12 amino acids. Trimming pared 2 bases from V and 11 bases from J, leaving 12 bases between. CDR1 is WSHSY, CDR2 SAAADI, per germline. The CDR3 sequence: CASSEGGPLAFF. CDR3 sequence (DNA): TGCGCCAGCAGTGAGGGGGGCCCCCTGGCTTTCTTT.